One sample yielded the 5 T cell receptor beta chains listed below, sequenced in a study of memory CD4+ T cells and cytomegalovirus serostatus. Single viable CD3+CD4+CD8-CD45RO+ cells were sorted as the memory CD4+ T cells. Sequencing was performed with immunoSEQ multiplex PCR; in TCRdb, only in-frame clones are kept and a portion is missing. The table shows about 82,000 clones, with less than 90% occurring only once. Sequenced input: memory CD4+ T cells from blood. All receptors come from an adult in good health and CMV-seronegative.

CDR3 in DNA: TGTGCCAGCAGCTTCCAGCAGATGAACACTGAAGCTTTCTTT. This gives the protein CASSFQQMNTEAFF. This rearrangement joins TRBV7-9 to TRBJ1-1; D not certain. The V gene lost 3 bases and the J gene lost 0 bases, with 8 bases spanning the gap. The CDR3 has 14 amino acids. Looked up from germline, CDR1 is SEHNR and CDR2 is FQNEAQ (reference sequence).

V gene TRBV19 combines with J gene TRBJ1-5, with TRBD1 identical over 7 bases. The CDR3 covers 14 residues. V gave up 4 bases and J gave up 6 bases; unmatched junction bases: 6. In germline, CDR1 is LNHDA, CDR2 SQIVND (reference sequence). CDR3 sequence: CASSTRQGGQPQHF. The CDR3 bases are TGTGCCAGTAGTACTCGGCAGGGGGGTCAGCCCCAGCATTTT.

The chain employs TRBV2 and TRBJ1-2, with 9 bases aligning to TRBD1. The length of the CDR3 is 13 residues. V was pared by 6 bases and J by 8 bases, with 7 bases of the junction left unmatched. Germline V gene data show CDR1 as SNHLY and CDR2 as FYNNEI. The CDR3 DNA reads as TGTGCCAGCAGCAACAGGGGGCCGGGGGGCTACACCTTC. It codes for CASSNRGPGGYTF.

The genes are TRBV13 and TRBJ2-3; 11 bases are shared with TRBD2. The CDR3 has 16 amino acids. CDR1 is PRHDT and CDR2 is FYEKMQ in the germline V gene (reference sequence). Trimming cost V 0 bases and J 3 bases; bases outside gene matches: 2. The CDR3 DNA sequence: TGTGCCAGCAGCTTAGGCCTAGCGGGGGGAACAGATACGCAGTATTTT. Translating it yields CASSLGLAGGTDTQYF.

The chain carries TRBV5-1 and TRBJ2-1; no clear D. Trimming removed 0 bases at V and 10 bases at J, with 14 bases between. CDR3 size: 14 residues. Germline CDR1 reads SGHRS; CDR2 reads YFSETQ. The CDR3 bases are TGCGCCAGCAGCTTGGGGTCGACTCTGGACGAGCAGTTCTTC. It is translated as CASSLGSTLDEQFF.